This T cell receptor beta chain was obtained from a study of blood T cell repertoires in COVID-19. About the study: The origin of the acute and convalescent COVID-19 samples was the United States, Italy and Spain. Sample material is recorded as cDNA or gDNA derived from T cells, B-cell-depleted T cells, or PBMCs.

The CDR3 consists of 15 residues. Germline CDR1 reads SGHRS; CDR2 reads YFSETQ. The V gene lost 2 bases and the J gene lost 4 bases, with 15 bases spanning the gap. In the original processing: Estimation of nucleated cell counts relied on the amplification of reference gene primers. Assay used: immunoSEQ multiplex PCR; TCRdb lists only in-frame clones, some missing. V and J calls and clone size come straight from that table; D and trimming were deduced from the DNA. The top ten clones hold approximately 6% of a sample with approximately 230,000 clones, around 83% of them seen once. The clonotype originates from an elderly man with acute or convalescent COVID-19. Sequencing was carried out using peripheral blood. V and J are TRBV5-1 and TRBJ1-2; no clear D. The DNA of the CDR3 is TGCGCCAGCAGCTTAAATGAGGGAGGAAGCTATGGCTACACCTTC. Protein: CASSLNEGGSYGYTF. The variable domain in full, completed from reference TRBV5-1 and TRBJ1-2, reads KAGVTQTPRYLIKTRGQQVTLSCSPISGHRSVSWYQQTPGQGLQFLFEYFSETQRNKGNFPGRFSGRQFSNSRSEMNVSTLELGDSALYLCASSLNEGGSYGYTFGSGTRLTVV.